The 9 T cell receptor beta chains given below trace back to one sample, sequenced in a study of T cell changes during pregnancy in multiple sclerosis. This table comes from immunoSEQ multiplex PCR, and its TCRdb copy is limited to in-frame clones, with some not included. The sample gives about 57,000 clones, roughly nine tenths of which show up once; 0.38% is in the top ten. The sample in question was CD4+ T cells from peripheral blood mononuclear cells, obtained in the third trimester of pregnancy. Receptors were obtained from a female donor with multiple sclerosis, enrolled in a pregnancy study.

This chain joins TRBV6-6 and TRBJ2-7; weak D call: TRBD2 (6 bases). The V end lost 7 bases, the J end lost 3 bases, and 13 bases lay between the germline ends. Germline loops: CDR1 MNHNY, CDR2 SVGAGI (reference sequence). CDR3 length equals 13 residues. Written as DNA, the CDR3 is TGTGCCAGCAACCGGGACTCAAACTACGAGCAGTACTTC. It encodes CASNRDSNYEQYF.

V is TRBV27 and J is TRBJ2-7, with 13 bases matching TRBD2. V lost 2 bases to trimming and J lost 5 bases; unmatched junction nucleotides: 9. CDR1 and CDR2 (germline): MNHEY, SMNVEV (reference sequence). This CDR3 is 17 amino acids long. As DNA, the CDR3 is TGTGCCAGCAGTTTAAAACCGGGACTAGCGGGAAAAAACGAGCAGTACTTC. This gives the protein CASSLKPGLAGKNEQYF.

The chain is built from TRBV10-3 and TRBJ2-2; 7 bases fit TRBD1. Trimming removed 6 bases from V and 4 bases from J; junction bases left unmatched: 5. The CDR3 is 14 residues long. Per germline, CDR1 ENHRY and CDR2 SYGVKD. The CDR3 DNA follows: TGTGCCATCAGAGAACAGGGGACCACCGGGGAGCTGTTTTTT. Protein product: CAIREQGTTGELFF.

J is TRBJ2-5 and V is TRBV19, with D perhaps TRBD1 (6 bases). Germline loops: CDR1 LNHDA, CDR2 SQIVND (reference sequence). This CDR3 is 13 amino acids long. V was trimmed by 4 bases and J by 4 bases, leaving 10 bases between them. CDR3 coding DNA: TGTGCCAGTAGTACCTCGGACAGAGAGACCCAGTACTTC. Translation gives CASSTSDRETQYF.

The chain uses TRBV5-6 and TRBJ1-2; possibly TRBD1 for D (6 bases). In germline, CDR1 is SGHDT, CDR2 YYEEEE. V gave up 6 bases and J gave up 4 bases, with 16 bases separating them. This CDR3 has 14 residues. The CDR3 reads CASTTGTKVYGYTF. DNA of the CDR3: TGTGCCAGCACCACCGGGACAAAAGTCTATGGCTACACCTTC.

The chain is built from TRBV4-2 and TRBJ2-7; the match to TRBD1 covers 8 bases. The CDR3 sequence is 15 residues long. V was pared by 2 bases and J by 5 bases, with 8 bases of the junction left unmatched. Germline CDR1 LGHNA, CDR2 YNFKEQ. DNA for the CDR3: TGTGCCAGCAGCCAAACCCCGGACAGGGTCGACGAGCAGTACTTC. This translates into CASSQTPDRVDEQYF.

J is TRBJ2-7 and V is TRBV6-6; the match to TRBD1 covers 7 bases. Trimming cost V 2 bases and J 6 bases; bases outside gene matches: 13. The CDR3 is 16 amino acids. CDR1 is MNHNY and CDR2 is SVGAGI in the germline V gene (reference sequence). CDR3 loop: CASSYPRDRRRSEQYF. The CDR3 coding sequence is TGTGCCAGCAGTTACCCCCGGGACAGACGGAGGAGCGAGCAGTACTTC.

The V call is TRBV18, the J call TRBJ1-3; 9 positions agree with TRBD1. The germline V gene has CDR1 KGHSH and CDR2 LQKENI. The CDR3 extends over 14 amino acids. The V and J ends lost 3 bases and 6 bases, in that order; junction bases with no gene match: 3. CDR3 residues: CASSPGQGPNTIYF. The CDR3 DNA reads TGTGCCAGCTCACCGGGACAGGGTCCAAACACCATATATTTT.

The V gene is TRBV25-1, the J gene TRBJ2-7; weak D call: TRBD1 (6 bases). Per the germline V gene, CDR1 is MGHDK and CDR2 is SYGVNS. V was trimmed by 2 bases and J by 2 bases, leaving 10 bases between them. The CDR3 is 14 amino acids. The CDR3 DNA sequence: TGTGCCAGCAGTGAACCGGGACAAGCCTACGAGCAGTACTTC. It yields the protein CASSEPGQAYEQYF.